These 11 T cell receptor beta chains originate from one sample sequenced in a study of blood T cell repertoires in COVID-19. Some clones are missing from TCRdb's copy, which holds only in-frame ones; the method was immunoSEQ multiplex PCR. There are under 250,000 clones in the sample; roughly 88% occur only once, and 5.5% to 6.5% lies in the top ten. Specimen: peripheral blood. The receptor set was obtained from a woman aged 80 or over with COVID-19, enrolled during active disease.

The chain links TRBV9 to TRBJ2-1; D ambiguous. Germline lookup yields CDR1 SGDLS and CDR2 YYNGEE. CDR3 length: 15 residues. V was clipped by 1 base and J by 0 bases, with 8 bases between them. The CDR3 DNA reads as TGTGCCAGCAGCGTATTCGGTAGCTCCTACAATGAGCAGTTCTTC. As protein: CASSVFGSSYNEQFF. Complete variable domain (other parts from reference TRBV9 and TRBJ2-1): DSGVTQTPKHLITATGQRVTLRCSPRSGDLSVYWYQQSLDQGLQFLIQYYNGEERAKGNILERFSAQQFPDLHSELNLSSLELGDSALYFCASSVFGSSYNEQFFGPGTRLTVL.

The chain has TRBV5-6 and TRBJ2-5; D perhaps matches TRBD1 (5 bases). This CDR3 has 15 amino acids. Germline CDR1 and CDR2: SGHDT and YYEEEE. The germline V and J ends were trimmed by 4 bases and 1 base, with 14 bases remaining between them. CDR3 residues: CASSPTTDFQETQYF. In DNA, the CDR3 is TGTGCCAGCAGCCCCACGACAGACTTCCAAGAGACCCAGTACTTC.

V and J are TRBV20-1 and TRBJ2-3; D possibly corresponds to TRBD2 (5 bases). CDR1 and CDR2 (germline): DFQATT, SNEGSKA (reference sequence). The CDR3 sequence is 11 residues long. With 5 bases removed from V and 6 bases from J, the gap between germline ends came to 9 bases. CDR3 nucleotides: TGCAGTGCTCTAGCCTTGGATACGCAGTATTTT. Translated: CSALALDTQYF.

V is TRBV5-1 and J is TRBJ1-5, with 10 bases fitting TRBD1. V was clipped by 0 bases and J by 9 bases; unmatched bases: 12. Per germline, CDR1 SGHRS and CDR2 YFSETQ. The CDR3 spans 17 residues. CDR3 nucleotides: TGCGCCAGCAGCTTGGGGGGGACAGGGGCCGCCGACGGGCCCCAGCATTTT. Translating gives CASSLGGTGAADGPQHF.

The CDR3 here is CASSPSGGSYEQYV. The CDR3 DNA follows: TGTGCCAGCAGCCCTAGCGGGGGGTCCTACGAGCAGTACGTC. V usage is TRBV7-9 and J usage is TRBJ2-7; 11 positions match TRBD2. Germline lookup yields CDR1 SEHNR and CDR2 FQNEAQ (reference sequence). The CDR3 spans 14 residues. The V gene end was trimmed by 5 bases and the J gene end by 1 base; junction bases not matched to a gene: 1.

This clone was observed once. The chain joins TRBV7-8 to TRBJ2-3; 10 bases are shared with TRBD1. Trimming cost V 5 bases and J 1 base; bases outside gene matches: 12. This CDR3 has 18 amino acids. The germline gives CDR1 SGHVS, CDR2 FQNEAQ. CDR3 sequence reads: CASSPGQGMYSGTDTQYF. The CDR3 DNA reads TGTGCCAGCAGCCCGGGACAGGGGATGTATTCTGGCACAGATACGCAGTATTTT.

DNA of the CDR3: TGTGCCAGCAGTTTGGGTGGGAAGGGGAACATTCAGTACTTC. It codes for CASSLGGKGNIQYF. The J gene is TRBJ2-4, the V gene TRBV28; perhaps TRBD1 as D (5 bases). CDR3 length: 14 residues. Trimming cost V 3 bases and J 7 bases, with 13 bases left between them. Germline values: CDR1 MDHEN, CDR2 SYDVKM.

As concerns this clone: Other nucleotide sequences in the sample specify the same CDR3. The chain employs TRBV3-1 (or the pseudogene TRBV3-2) and TRBJ1-1, with D possibly being TRBD1 (5 bases). Germline-derived CDR1 and CDR2 are LGHDT and YNNKEL (reference sequence). The CDR3 runs to 14 residues. The V gene lost 1 base and the J gene lost 5 bases, with 11 bases spanning the gap. The CDR3 DNA is TGTGCCAGCAGCCAAGGAGGCGGGGGTACTGAAGCTTTCTTT. Amino acids: CASSQGGGGTEAFF.

V gene TRBV6-1 combines with J gene TRBJ2-1, with 9 bases identical to TRBD2. The CDR3 extends over 15 amino acids. V was pared by 2 bases and J by 8 bases, with 7 bases of the junction left unmatched. CDR1 MNHNS and CDR2 SASEGT come from the germline V gene. The CDR3 protein is CASSEKVRGGDEQFF. The CDR3, as DNA: TGTGCCAGCAGTGAAAAAGTGCGGGGGGGCGATGAGCAGTTCTTC.

This clone was detected a few times. V and J are TRBV5-5 and TRBJ2-1, with unresolved D. Trimming took 8 bases from V and 0 from J, leaving 12 bases between them. This CDR3 region has 14 residues. In germline, CDR1 is SGHKS, CDR2 YYEKEE (reference sequence). CDR3 DNA: TGTGCCAGTTTTGCAGGAAGCTCCTACAATGAGCAGTTCTTC. As protein: CASFAGSSYNEQFF. The variable domain in full, with the rest retrieved from reference TRBV5-5 and TRBJ2-1, is DAGVTQSPTHLIKTRGQQVTLRCSPISGHKSVSWYQQVLGQGPQFIFQYYEKEERGRGNFPDRFSARQFPNYSSELNVNALLLGDSALYLCASFAGSSYNEQFFGPGTRLTVL.

Here the CDR3 reads CASSTGLAGTQETQYF. CDR3 DNA sequence: TGTGCCAGCAGCACGGGACTAGCGGGGACCCAAGAGACCCAGTACTTC. The V call is TRBV5-4, the J call TRBJ2-5, with 13 bases that match TRBD2. Germline-derived CDR1 and CDR2 are SGHNT and YYREEE (reference sequence). The CDR3 covers 16 residues. With 4 bases clipped from V and 1 base from J, the junction kept 4 bases outside the gene matches. Using reference TRBV5-4 and TRBJ2-5 for the parts outside the CDR3, the full variable domain is ETGVTQSPTHLIKTRGQQVTLRCSSQSGHNTVSWYQQALGQGPQFIFQYYREEENGRGNFPPRFSGLQFPNYSSELNVNALELDDSALYLCASSTGLAGTQETQYFGPGTRLLVL.